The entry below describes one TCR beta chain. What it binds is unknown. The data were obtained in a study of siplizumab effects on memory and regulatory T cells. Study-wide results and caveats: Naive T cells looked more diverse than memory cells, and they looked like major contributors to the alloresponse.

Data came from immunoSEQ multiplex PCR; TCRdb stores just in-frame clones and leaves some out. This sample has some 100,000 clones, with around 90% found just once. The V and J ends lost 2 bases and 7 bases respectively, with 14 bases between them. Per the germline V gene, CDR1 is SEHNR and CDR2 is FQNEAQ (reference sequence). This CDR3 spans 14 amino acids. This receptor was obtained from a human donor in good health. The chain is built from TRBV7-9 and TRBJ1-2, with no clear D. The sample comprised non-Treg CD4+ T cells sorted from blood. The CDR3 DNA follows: TGTGCCAGCAGCTTAACCGGGGAGGGTGGTGGCTACACCTTC. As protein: CASSLTGEGGGYTF.